A selection of T cell receptor beta chains follows, all from one sample in a study of shared clonotypes between healthy human individuals. Data came from immunoSEQ multiplex PCR; TCRdb stores just in-frame clones and leaves some out. The top ten clones hold around 1.1% of a sample with 2 million or so clones, less than 95% of them seen once. Input material: naive CD8+ T cells sorted from blood. The source is a man aged 18-30 years in good health. Each CDR3 is given with its conserved first and last residue. Clone size is shown for a subset of rows, as once, few, many or a class of expanded clone.

V gene | clone size | CDR3 protein
TRBV11-2 | once | CASSSGTGELHEQFF
TRBV2 | NA | CASSEEGLTGVNAFF
TRBV19 | NA | CASSPGGSGTDTQYF
TRBV5-6 | NA | CASSNRDRGPYEQYF
TRBV28 | NA | CASSRWTGNNEQYF
TRBV7-6 | NA | CASSPWGYTGELFF
TRBV27 | NA | CASSSTGTGVPGELFF
TRBV7-9 | NA | CASSLGAEGANTDTQYF
TRBV18 | NA | CASSYSGVNTEAFF
TRBV5-5 | NA | CASSFIAGYEQYF
TRBV5-4 | NA | CASSGLAGGFDEQFF
TRBV7-8 | once | CASSLDDSHLLNTGELFF
TRBV5-1 | NA | CASSSSTPFEEAFF
TRBV12-5 | NA | CASGPSGRGADTQYF
TRBV19 | NA | CASKSFRDHPPGELFF
TRBV11-2 | NA | CASSLLSGTGYETQYF
TRBV2 | few | CASSGLGVGNTIYF
TRBV2 | NA | CASRPDSAGFNEQFF
TRBV6-1 | NA | CASRKDSSSYNEQFF
TRBV30 | NA | CAWSGGPYNEQFF
TRBV29-1 | once | CSVVPGKTNTGELFF
TRBV29-1 | NA | CSVAGTTGNTGELFF